Listed here are 7 T cell receptor beta chains from one sample, sequenced in a study of radiotherapy plus CTLA-4 blockade in lung cancer. The protocol was immunoSEQ multiplex PCR, while the TCRdb copy is restricted to in-frame clones and leaves out a portion. The profile shows about 30,000 clones, less than 80% of them singletons. The starting material was peripheral blood, obtained from a patient treated with radiotherapy plus ipilimumab. The receptor set was obtained from a human donor with non-small cell lung cancer who had stable disease on radiotherapy plus ipilimumab.

V gene TRBV9 combines with J gene TRBJ1-6, with D unclear. CDR1 is SGDLS, CDR2 YYNGEE, per germline. The V end was cut by 0 bases, the J end by 5 bases, with 15 bases between. This CDR3 has 17 amino acids. The CDR3 here is CASSVAPLSPNNSPLHF. The CDR3 DNA is TGTGCCAGCAGCGTAGCCCCGTTGTCCCCTAATAATTCACCCCTCCACTTT. Using reference TRBV9 and TRBJ1-6 for the parts outside the CDR3, the full variable domain is DSGVTQTPKHLITATGQRVTLRCSPRSGDLSVYWYQQSLDQGLQFLIQYYNGEERAKGNILERFSAQQFPDLHSELNLSSLELGDSALYFCASSVAPLSPNNSPLHFGNGTRLTVT.

The chain recombines TRBV6-5 with TRBJ1-1; 10 bases map to TRBD1. The V and J ends lost 2 bases and 6 bases, in that order; junction bases with no gene match: 3. Germline CDR1 is MNHEY and CDR2 is SVGAGI. The CDR3 contains 14 residues. The CDR3 sequence: CASSYGTGDSEAFF. CDR3 in DNA: TGTGCCAGCAGTTACGGGACAGGGGACTCTGAAGCTTTCTTT.

V gene TRBV4-1 combines with J gene TRBJ1-1; 8 bases align to TRBD1. This CDR3 has 18 residues. Germline loops: CDR1 MGHRA, CDR2 YSYEKL. J was trimmed by 5 bases and V by 7 bases; bases with no gene match: 21. DNA of the CDR3: TGCGCCAGCACCTACAAACCCAAAGCCGGGACAGGCGTGACTGAAGCTTTCTTT. It is translated as CASTYKPKAGTGVTEAFF.

The sample holds a few counts of this clone. The chain is built from TRBV9 and TRBJ1-5; D unresolved. CDR1 and CDR2 (germline): SGDLS, YYNGEE. The CDR3 length is 13 residues. Trimming removed 2 bases at V and 4 bases at J, with 7 bases between. The CDR3 region is CASSVGWNQPQHF. CDR3 DNA: TGTGCCAGCAGCGTGGGGTGGAATCAGCCCCAGCATTTT.

The J gene is TRBJ1-1, the V gene TRBV11-2; TRBD1 agrees at 9 bases. V gave up 4 bases and J gave up 2 bases; unmatched junction bases: 5. The CDR3 is 15 amino acids. CDR1 is SGHAT and CDR2 is FQNNGV in the germline V gene. This chain's CDR3 is CASSSGQGPNTEAFF. The CDR3 nucleotides read TGTGCCAGCAGCTCCGGACAGGGGCCTAACACTGAAGCTTTCTTT.

This rearrangement joins TRBV7-8 to TRBJ2-3; no firm D call. The CDR3 length is 14 residues. V gave up 5 bases and J gave up 1 base, with 10 bases separating them. Germline assignment: CDR1 SGHVS and CDR2 FQNEAQ. The CDR3 loop is CASSLLLRTDTQYF. CDR3 in DNA: TGTGCCAGCAGCCTTCTACTCCGCACAGATACGCAGTATTTT.

The V and J genes are TRBV18 and TRBJ1-2; D call uncertain. CDR1 KGHSH and CDR2 LQKENI come from the germline V gene. The V gene lost 3 bases and the J gene lost 0 bases, with 11 bases spanning the gap. The length of the CDR3 is 15 residues. CDR3 region: CASSPTHITNYGYTF. CDR3 nucleotides: TGTGCCAGCTCACCGACCCATATAACTAACTATGGCTACACCTTC.